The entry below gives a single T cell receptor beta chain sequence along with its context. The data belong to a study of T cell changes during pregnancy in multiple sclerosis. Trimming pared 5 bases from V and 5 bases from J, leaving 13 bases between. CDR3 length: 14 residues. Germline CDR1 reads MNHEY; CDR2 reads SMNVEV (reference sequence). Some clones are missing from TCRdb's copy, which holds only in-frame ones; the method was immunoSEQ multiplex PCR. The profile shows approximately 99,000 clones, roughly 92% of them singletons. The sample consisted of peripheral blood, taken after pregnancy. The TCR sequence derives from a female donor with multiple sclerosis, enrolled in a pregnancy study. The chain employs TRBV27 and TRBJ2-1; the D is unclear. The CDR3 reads CASSPYDTDNEQFF. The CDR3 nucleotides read TGTGCCAGCAGTCCCTACGACACCGACAATGAGCAGTTCTTC.